This passage covers 18 T cell receptor beta chains from one sample sequenced in a study of T and B cells in COVID-19 patients. TRB rearrangements were amplified by multiplex PCR with BIOMED2 TRB-A/B primers. One entry per CDR3 protein results from TCRdb running MiXCR on the multiplex PCR reads. The table records approximately 8,100 distinct CDR3 sequences, approximately 30% of them present only once. Each TRB amplification used roughly 220-550 ng of genomic DNA from blood. The material sequenced was blood. The receptors were sampled from a human donor with active COVID-19.

This chain connects TRBV10-2 to TRBJ2-1; TRBD1 aligns across 9 bases. The CDR3 has 14 residues. Trimming removed 4 bases from V and 5 bases from J; junction bases left unmatched: 3. Germline lookup yields CDR1 WSHSY and CDR2 SAAADI. CDR3 DNA: TGCGCCAGCAGTGTACAGGGGGCGAACAATGAGCAGTTCTTC. Translated, it gives CASSVQGANNEQFF.

The rearrangement links TRBV7-6 to TRBJ1-3; a weak D match, TRBD1 (5 bases). There are 15 residues in the CDR3. Germline V CDR1 and CDR2: SGHVS, FNYEAQ. V dropped 2 bases and J dropped 0 bases, with 8 bases sitting between them. CDR3 coding DNA: TGTGCCAGCAGCTTACCAGGGCGCTCTGGAAACACCATATATTTT. This codes for CASSLPGRSGNTIYF.

This chain connects TRBV28 to TRBJ2-7, with D hard to call. Germline CDR1 is MDHEN and CDR2 is SYDVKM. V dropped 10 bases and J dropped 7 bases, with 32 bases sitting between them. This CDR3 has 17 residues. CDR3 residues: CANPLRRAGRRNGEQYV. The CDR3 DNA sequence: TGTGCCAACCCCCTCCGCCGGGCAGGACGAAGGAATGGGGAGCAGTACGTC.

This clonotype is labeled as medium-sized (0.01 to 0.1%). The genes are TRBV6-5 and TRBJ2-5; 7 bases map to TRBD2. This CDR3 spans 14 amino acids. Germline V gene lookup returns CDR1 MNHEY and CDR2 SVGAGI. V shed 2 bases and J 5 bases; nucleotides not matched to a gene: 5. CDR3 coding DNA: TGTGCCAGCAGTTACGTCGGGGGGAGGGAGACCCAGTACTTC. This sequence encodes CASSYVGGRETQYF.

This clonotype was picked up a small number of times. The chain is built from TRBV10-3 and TRBJ2-2; 10 positions match TRBD1. The CDR3 loop spans 15 amino acids. The V gene's germline CDR1 is ENHRY and CDR2 SYGVKD. Unmatched junction bases numbered 9, after V lost 7 bases and J lost 7 bases. In DNA form, the CDR3 reads TGTGCCATCAAAGTCGGACAGGGGGAGGTCGGGGAGCTGTTTTTT. The encoded protein is CAIKVGQGEVGELFF.

The chain recombines TRBV7-6 with TRBJ2-1; D tentatively fits TRBD1 or TRBD2 (5 bases each). CDR1 and CDR2 from the germline V gene are SGHVS and FNYEAQ. Trimming took off 4 bases at V and 5 bases at J, with 9 bases between the two ends. The CDR3 consists of 13 residues. Written as DNA, the CDR3 is TGTGCCAGCAGCTCCTGGGACCACAATGAGCAGTTCTTC. Its protein is CASSSWDHNEQFF.

This clonotype is judged medium-sized. V and J are TRBV15 and TRBJ1-5, with D perhaps TRBD1 (6 bases). V gave up 1 base and J gave up 6 bases, with 16 bases separating them. This CDR3 has 16 residues. Germline V gene lookup returns CDR1 LNHNV and CDR2 YYDKDF (reference sequence). CDR3 bases: TGTGCCACCAGCAGAGTCAACGCGCGGGGGCTTCAGCCCCAGCATTTT. Protein: CATSRVNARGLQPQHF.

This clonotype is labeled medium-sized. The J gene is TRBJ2-5, the V gene TRBV29-1; 9 bases are shared with TRBD1. Germline-derived CDR1 and CDR2 are SQVTM and ANQGSEA. J was trimmed by 5 bases and V by 6 bases; bases with no gene match: 7. The CDR3 totals 13 residues. CDR3 in amino acids: CSVGTGSSETQYF. CDR3 coding DNA: TGCAGCGTGGGGACAGGGAGTTCGGAGACCCAGTACTTC.

The gene calls are TRBV6-1 and TRBJ1-2; 9 bases fit TRBD1. The CDR3 spans 15 residues. Germline lookup yields CDR1 MNHNS and CDR2 SASEGT. After removal of 2 bases from V and 4 bases from J, the junction contained 5 bases not matched to a gene. The CDR3 bases are TGTGCCAGCAGTGAACCCGGGACAGGGACCTATGGCTACACCTTC. As protein: CASSEPGTGTYGYTF.

J is TRBJ1-2 and V is TRBV12-3 or TRBV12-4, with D perhaps TRBD1 (5 bases). V was shortened by 3 bases and J by 1 base, with 9 bases between the two germline ends. The CDR3 extends over 14 amino acids. The CDR3 reads CASSLEQVNYGYTF. The CDR3, as DNA: TGTGCCAGCAGTTTGGAACAGGTTAACTATGGCTACACCTTC.

This clonotype is categorized as medium-sized. This chain connects TRBV19 to TRBJ2-1; D might be TRBD1 or TRBD2, each matching 5 bases. The germline gives CDR1 LNHDA, CDR2 SQIVND (reference sequence). Trimming removed 1 base at V and 9 bases at J, with 16 bases between. The CDR3 has 15 amino acids. The DNA for the CDR3 is TGTGCCAGTAGTATAGGGACAACTAGGCGTGGTGAGCAGTTCTTC. Protein product: CASSIGTTRRGEQFF.

The V call is TRBV6-6, the J call TRBJ2-7; D uncertain. V was cut by 6 bases and J by 1 base, with 10 bases left in between. Germline loops: CDR1 MNHNY, CDR2 SVGAGI (reference sequence). The CDR3 is 13 residues long. The CDR3 DNA reads as TGTGCCAGCAGCGTCAGGAATTCCTACGAGCAGTACGTC. Protein sequence: CASSVRNSYEQYV.

This clonotype was observed a handful of times. This chain joins TRBV20-1 and TRBJ1-2, with D possibly being TRBD1 (5 bases). This CDR3 spans 15 amino acids. Germline CDR1 and CDR2: DFQATT and SNEGSKA (reference sequence). Trimming cost V 8 bases and J 4 bases, with 23 bases left between them. As DNA, the CDR3 is TGCAGTACAACAGCCCCACACAGGTCTCGCTATGGCTACACCTTC. This gives the protein CSTTAPHRSRYGYTF.

The chain uses TRBV12-3 or TRBV12-4 and TRBJ2-7; 13 bases match TRBD2. V trimming: 5 bases; J trimming: 7 bases; junction bases outside the gene matches: 8. CDR3 size: 15 residues. The CDR3 coding sequence is TGTGCCAGCAGTCGGACTAGCGGGGGTGAGAGGGAGCAGTACTTC. Translated: CASSRTSGGEREQYF.

The chain couples TRBV20-1 to TRBJ1-6; D not certain. The CDR3 runs to 16 residues. Germline V gene lookup returns CDR1 DFQATT and CDR2 SNEGSKA (reference sequence). Trimming pared 6 bases from V and 0 bases from J, leaving 15 bases between. The CDR3 region has the DNA TGCAGTGCACGGGTCCACACAAGCTCCTATAATTCACCCCTCCACTTT. Amino acid sequence: CSARVHTSSYNSPLHF.

By sample fraction, this clonotype is medium-sized. The rearrangement joins TRBV18 to TRBJ2-1; 8 bases match TRBD1. Per the germline V gene, CDR1 is KGHSH and CDR2 is LQKENI. This CDR3 is built from 14 residues. V lost 3 bases to trimming and J lost 7 bases; unmatched junction nucleotides: 5. CDR3 nucleotides: TGTGCCAGCTCACCCAACAGGGGGAGGAATGAGCAGTTCTTC. Its protein product is CASSPNRGRNEQFF.

The V call is TRBV6-2 or TRBV6-3, the J call TRBJ2-7; D is unclear. The CDR3 spans 15 residues. Trimming stripped 6 bases from V and 3 bases from J, with 18 bases between. Germline V gene lookup returns CDR1 MNHEY and CDR2 SVGEGT. CDR3 sequence (DNA): TGTGCCAGCAGCCGCGCCGGGTCCCTTTACTACGAGCAGTACTTC. This translates into CASSRAGSLYYEQYF.

The chain carries TRBV27 and TRBJ2-1, with D maybe TRBD2 (7 bases). Germline V lookup: CDR1 MNHEY, CDR2 SMNVEV (reference sequence). The CDR3 extends over 15 amino acids. With 3 bases removed from V and 4 bases from J, the gap between germline ends came to 13 bases. CDR3 DNA: TGTGCCAGCAGTTTTGGGGGGGGGCGATACAATGAGCAGTTCTTC. Translating gives CASSFGGGRYNEQFF.